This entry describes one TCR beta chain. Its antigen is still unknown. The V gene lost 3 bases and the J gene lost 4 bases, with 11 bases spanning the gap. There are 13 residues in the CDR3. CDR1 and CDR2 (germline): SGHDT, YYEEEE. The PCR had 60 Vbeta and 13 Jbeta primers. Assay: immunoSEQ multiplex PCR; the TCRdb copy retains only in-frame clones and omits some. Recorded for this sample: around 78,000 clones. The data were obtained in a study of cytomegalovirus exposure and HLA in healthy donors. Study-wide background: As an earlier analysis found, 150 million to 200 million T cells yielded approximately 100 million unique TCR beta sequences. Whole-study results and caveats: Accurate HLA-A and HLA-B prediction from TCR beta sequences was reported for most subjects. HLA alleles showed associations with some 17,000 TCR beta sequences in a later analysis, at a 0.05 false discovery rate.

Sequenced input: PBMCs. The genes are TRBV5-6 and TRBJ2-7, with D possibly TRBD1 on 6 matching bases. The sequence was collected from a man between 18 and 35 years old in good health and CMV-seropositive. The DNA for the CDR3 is TGTGCCAGCAGCTCAGGGGCCGCTTACGAGCAGTACTTC. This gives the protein CASSSGAAYEQYF.